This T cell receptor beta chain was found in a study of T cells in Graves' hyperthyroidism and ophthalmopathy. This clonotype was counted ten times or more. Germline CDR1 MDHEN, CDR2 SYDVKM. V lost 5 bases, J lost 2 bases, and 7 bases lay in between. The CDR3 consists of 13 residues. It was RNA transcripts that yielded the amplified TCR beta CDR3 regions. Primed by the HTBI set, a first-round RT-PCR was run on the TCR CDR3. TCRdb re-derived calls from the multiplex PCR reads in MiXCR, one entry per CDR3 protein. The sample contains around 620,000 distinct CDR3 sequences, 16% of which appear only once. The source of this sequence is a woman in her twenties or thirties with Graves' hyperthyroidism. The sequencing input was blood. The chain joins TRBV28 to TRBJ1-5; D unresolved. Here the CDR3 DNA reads TGTGCCAGCAGTGCCCGGGGCAATCAGCCCCAGCATTTT. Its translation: CASSARGNQPQHF.